This TCR beta chain stems from a study of shared clonotypes between healthy human individuals. Overall study context: Ranging from 18 to 49 in age, donors were two women and three men. A donor's plate count was three for CD4 naive and three for CD4 memory; CD8 naive had two and CD8 memory one.

This CDR3 has 12 residues. The V segment lost 8 bases and the J segment 4 bases; nucleotides outside the gene matches: 2. Germline V gene lookup returns CDR1 MNHEY and CDR2 SMNVEV (reference sequence). The repertoire was sequenced with immunoSEQ multiplex PCR; TCRdb's copy has only in-frame clones and lacks some. This sample has roughly 76,000 clones, with 62% found just once. This TCR came from a young man in good health. The J gene is TRBJ2-5, the V gene TRBV27; 9 nucleotides match TRBD1. The sequencing sample was made of memory CD8+ T cells sorted from blood. Subset: CD45RO+ cells pooled with CCR7-negative TemRA cells. Here the CDR3 reads CASVGQGETQYF. In DNA, the CDR3 is TGTGCCAGCGTGGGACAGGGAGAGACCCAGTACTTC.